There are many counts of the clone carrying this T cell receptor beta chain. The antigen remains unidentified. The data belong to a study of CD8 T cells in ankylosing spondylitis. Study-level results: Made up of under ten highly homologous variants, a TCR beta motif appeared characteristic of ankylosing spondylitis blood.

TCRdb independently ran MiXCR on the 5' RACE reads; one entry per CDR3 protein. Of roughly 490,000 distinct CDR3 sequences detected, approximately 5% appear once; the ten largest clones hold approximately 4%. Trimming stripped 3 bases from V and 3 bases from J, with 10 bases between. The germline gives CDR1 MGHDK, CDR2 SYGVNS. The CDR3 covers 14 residues. The receptor was derived from a male donor with ankylosing spondylitis. Sample: blood, either unsorted or a sorted T cell fraction (not recorded which). The chain carries TRBV25-1 and TRBJ2-3; the D is unclear. Written as DNA, the CDR3 is TGTGCCAGCAGTGACACACGTAGGACAGATACGCAGTATTTT. Its translation: CASSDTRRTDTQYF.